These 21 T cell receptor beta chains came from one sample sequenced in a study of shared clonotypes between healthy human individuals. Produced via immunoSEQ multiplex PCR; TCRdb's table is partial and in-frame only. The table records fewer than 2.5 million clones, approximately 93% of them present only once. The sequenced material came from naive CD4+ T cells from PBMCs. Subset described: CD45RA+ positively selected. Receptor source: a man younger than 35 in good health. Some clones in this sample may be carry-over from other donors' samples.

This chain joins TRBV4-2 and TRBJ1-1; D is uncertain. The CDR3 is made up of 14 amino acids. Germline V gives CDR1 LGHNA, CDR2 YNFKEQ. V shed 0 bases and J shed 7 bases, with 12 bases lying between them. CDR3 loop: CASSQEKVLGEAFF. The CDR3 DNA reads as TGTGCCAGCAGCCAAGAAAAGGTATTGGGTGAAGCTTTCTTT.

To note about this clone: This specimen includes other DNA sequences encoding the same CDR3. This sequence joins TRBV6-6 and TRBJ2-7, with 13 bases matching TRBD2. The V and J ends lost 5 bases and 1 base, in that order; junction bases with no gene match: 2. CDR1 MNHNY and CDR2 SVGAGI come from the germline V gene (reference sequence). This CDR3 is 15 amino acids long. CDR3 sequence (DNA): TGTGCCAGCAGTCGGACTAGCGGGAGTTCCTACGAGCAGTACTTC. Translation: CASSRTSGSSYEQYF.

The genes are TRBV29-1 and TRBJ1-2; the match to TRBD1 covers 10 bases. Germline CDR1 is SQVTM and CDR2 is ANQGSEA. This CDR3 contains 11 residues. V was clipped by 7 bases and J by 6 bases; unmatched bases: 2. CDR3 coding DNA: TGCAGCGGTGGGACAGGGGATGGCTACACCTTC. Translating gives CSGGTGDGYTF.

V gene TRBV5-1 combines with J gene TRBJ2-3; D is unresolved. V was cut by 0 bases and J by 4 bases, with 9 bases left in between. Germline V gives CDR1 SGHRS, CDR2 YFSETQ. This CDR3 contains 14 residues. The CDR3 protein is CASSLVGSPDTQYF. CDR3 sequence (DNA): TGCGCCAGCAGCTTGGTGGGTAGCCCAGATACGCAGTATTTT.

The chain combines TRBV7-2 with TRBJ2-7; 12 bases map to TRBD2. The germline V gene has CDR1 SGHTA and CDR2 FQGNSA. The CDR3 has 15 residues. The V gene end was trimmed by 5 bases and the J gene end by 4 bases; junction bases not matched to a gene: 6. Written as DNA, the CDR3 is TGTGCCAGCAGCCCCCGACTAGCGGGGGTTTACGAGCAGTACTTC. It codes for CASSPRLAGVYEQYF.

The V and J genes are TRBV2 and TRBJ2-2; the D is unclear. The CDR3 sequence is 15 residues long. V gave up 0 bases and J gave up 0 bases, with 5 bases separating them. Germline V CDR1 and CDR2: SNHLY, FYNNEI. The CDR3 region is CASSEAPANTGELFF. The CDR3 DNA is TGTGCCAGCAGTGAAGCTCCCGCGAACACCGGGGAGCTGTTTTTT.

This clone was counted a single time. The genes are TRBV7-9 and TRBJ2-2; 7 nucleotides align to TRBD1. The CDR3 loop spans 15 amino acids. With 6 bases clipped from V and 5 bases from J, the junction kept 9 bases outside the gene matches. Germline V gene lookup returns CDR1 SEHNR and CDR2 FQNEAQ (reference sequence). The CDR3 DNA follows: TGTGCCAGCAGTCGTACCCCAGGGGGTACCGGGGAGCTGTTTTTT. Amino acids: CASSRTPGGTGELFF.

The CDR3 is CASSQQQLAGGIETQYF. DNA of the CDR3: TGCGCCAGCAGCCAACAGCAACTAGCGGGAGGAATAGAGACCCAGTACTTC. This rearrangement joins TRBV4-3 to TRBJ2-5, with 12 bases lining up with TRBD2. The germline gives CDR1 LGHNA, CDR2 YSLEER. Germline trimming cut 2 bases from V and 4 bases from J; bases unmatched to any gene: 8. This CDR3 comprises 17 residues.

This chain links TRBV28 with TRBJ2-1; 13 bases line up with TRBD2. V trimming: 4 bases; J trimming: 3 bases; junction bases outside the gene matches: 9. This CDR3 region has 18 residues. From germline, CDR1 is MDHEN and CDR2 SYDVKM. The CDR3: CASSSYPRTSGSYNEQFF. The DNA for the CDR3 is TGTGCCAGCAGTTCCTACCCCCGGACTAGCGGGAGCTACAATGAGCAGTTCTTC.

The chain couples TRBV4-1 to TRBJ2-6, with 8 bases matching TRBD1. The CDR3 sequence is 16 residues long. Looked up from germline, CDR1 is MGHRA and CDR2 is YSYEKL. The J segment lost 0 bases and the V segment lost 4 bases, leaving 2 bases of the junction unmatched. This CDR3 reads CASSRDRSSGANVLTF. The DNA for the CDR3 is TGCGCCAGCAGCCGGGACAGGTCCTCTGGGGCCAACGTCCTGACTTTC.

The chain employs TRBV28 and TRBJ2-1; no reliable D call. The CDR3 spans 15 residues. V lost 5 bases, J lost 6 bases, and 17 bases lay in between. Germline loops: CDR1 MDHEN, CDR2 SYDVKM. CDR3 nucleotides: TGTGCCAGCAGTCCACCCCCCCTCCCGGGCAATGAGCAGTTCTTC. Encoded protein: CASSPPPLPGNEQFF.

This clone was counted only a few times. The genes are TRBV19 and TRBJ1-2; no definite D call. The CDR3 is 15 residues long. Trimming removed 4 bases from V and 5 bases from J, with 17 bases in between. CDR1 and CDR2 (germline): LNHDA, SQIVND (reference sequence). The chain's CDR3 is CASSNPMDGTYGYTF. CDR3 nucleotide sequence: TGTGCCAGTAGTAATCCTATGGACGGAACGTATGGCTACACCTTC.

As DNA, the CDR3 is TGTGCCAGCTCACCACTTGGACAGGGGGCATCAGATACGCAGTATTTT. It translates to CASSPLGQGASDTQYF. The chain employs TRBV18 and TRBJ2-3, with 11 bases aligning to TRBD1. Germline loops: CDR1 KGHSH, CDR2 LQKENI. The trim removed 1 base at V and 4 bases at J, leaving 4 bases unmatched. CDR3 length: 16 residues.

J is TRBJ2-3 and V is TRBV5-1, with 8 bases identical to TRBD2. This CDR3 has 16 residues. Per the germline V gene, CDR1 is SGHRS and CDR2 is YFSETQ. Losses at the gene ends were 7 bases for V and 2 bases for J; bases not matched to a gene: 12. Here the CDR3 reads CASGSRAGGNTDTQYF. Written as DNA, the CDR3 is TGCGCCAGCGGCAGCCGGGCGGGAGGTAACACAGATACGCAGTATTTT.

The chain has TRBV7-9 and TRBJ1-4, with 9 bases fitting TRBD1. V lost 4 bases, J lost 4 bases, and 7 bases stayed unmatched. The CDR3 spans 16 residues. CDR1 is SEHNR and CDR2 is FQNEAQ in the germline V gene (reference sequence). The CDR3 DNA reads TGTGCCAGCAGCTCAACAGGGGGCGTCCGTAATGAAAAACTGTTTTTT. Residues: CASSSTGGVRNEKLFF.

Worth noting for this clone: Other DNA sequences of this sample code for an identical CDR3. The V gene is TRBV7-3, the J gene TRBJ2-1; the D is unclear. Germline V gene data show CDR1 as SGHTA and CDR2 as FQGTGA. This CDR3 is 15 amino acids long. Between the trimmed V and J ends, which lost 1 base and 0 bases, there was a span of 7 bases. The CDR3 loop is CASSLRVSSYNEQFF. The CDR3 DNA reads TGTGCCAGCAGCTTAAGAGTAAGCTCCTACAATGAGCAGTTCTTC. Full variable domain (outside the CDR3, taken from reference TRBV7-3 and TRBJ2-1): GAGVSQTPSNKVTEKGKYVELRCDPISGHTALYWYRQSLGQGPEFLIYFQGTGAADDSGLPNDRFFAVRPEGSVSTLKIQRTERGDSAVYLCASSLRVSSYNEQFFGPGTRLTVL.

The chain uses TRBV6-5 and TRBJ2-1; the D is unclear. The CDR3 sequence is 11 residues long. Germline values: CDR1 MNHEY, CDR2 SVGAGI. V lost 4 bases to trimming and J lost 12 bases, with 10 bases between them. The DNA of the CDR3 is TGTGCCAGCAGTTCCCGACTTGGGCAGTTCTTC. This codes for CASSSRLGQFF.

This chain uses TRBV6-6 with TRBJ2-4; maybe TRBD2 (5 bases). The CDR3 loop spans 13 amino acids. Per the germline V gene, CDR1 is MNHNY and CDR2 is SVGAGI (reference sequence). Between the trimmed V and J ends, which lost 4 bases and 10 bases, there was a span of 14 bases. CDR3 DNA sequence: TGTGCCAGCAGTTCCTTAGACGGCGGGATTCAGTACTTC. The encoded protein is CASSSLDGGIQYF.

The rearrangement joins TRBV5-4 to TRBJ1-2, with D maybe TRBD1 (6 bases). Between the trimmed V and J ends, which lost 3 bases and 1 base, there was a span of 16 bases. The CDR3 extends over 16 amino acids. Germline V gene data show CDR1 as SGHNT and CDR2 as YYREEE (reference sequence). CDR3 DNA: TGTGCCAGCAGCTCCCCGACAGGAGAGATTAACTATGGCTACACCTTC. As protein: CASSSPTGEINYGYTF.

This clone was observed a single time. V and J are TRBV7-3 and TRBJ2-2, with 7 bases identical to TRBD1. Germline values: CDR1 SGHTA, CDR2 FQGTGA. The CDR3 spans 15 residues. Unmatched junction bases numbered 2, after V lost 4 bases and J lost 0 bases. The CDR3 sequence is CASSSQGPNTGELFF. CDR3 nucleotides: TGTGCCAGCAGCTCACAGGGGCCGAACACCGGGGAGCTGTTTTTT.

The genes are TRBV30 and TRBJ2-7; 8 bases line up with TRBD2. Germline CDR1 is GTSNPN and CDR2 is SVGIG (reference sequence). J was trimmed by 3 bases and V by 0 bases; bases with no gene match: 4. The CDR3 has 14 amino acids. The CDR3: CAWSVSGTGYEQYF. Here the CDR3 DNA reads TGTGCCTGGAGTGTTAGCGGGACCGGCTACGAGCAGTACTTC.